This record covers a single T cell receptor (beta chain). Its antigen is still unknown. The germline CDR1 and CDR2 sequences are SQVTM and ANQGSEA. The trim removed 3 bases at V and 3 bases at J, leaving 5 bases unmatched. The CDR3 runs 14 residues. This entry is derived from a study of Graves' ophthalmopathy and Graves' hyperthyroidism. RNA served as the template for amplifying TCR beta CDR3 regions. HTBI primers primed a first-round RT-PCR, and a second-round multiplex PCR followed. TCRdb redid the calling of the multiplex PCR reads with MiXCR, one entry per CDR3 protein. This table holds around 1.1 million distinct CDR3 sequences, less than 45% found once. General study findings and limits: Blood also held most thyroid clonotypes expanded above 0.001 frequency.

Exclusion criteria comprised other autoimmune diseases, uncontrolled infections, pregnancy or lactation in patients. J is TRBJ2-3 and V is TRBV29-1, with 8 bases lining up with TRBD1. The sequence came from an adult man with Graves' hyperthyroidism. The sample was peripheral blood or thyroid tissue (not recorded which). CDR3 region: CSVEDRDVTDTQYF. CDR3 bases: TGCAGCGTTGAGGACAGGGATGTAACAGATACGCAGTATTTT.